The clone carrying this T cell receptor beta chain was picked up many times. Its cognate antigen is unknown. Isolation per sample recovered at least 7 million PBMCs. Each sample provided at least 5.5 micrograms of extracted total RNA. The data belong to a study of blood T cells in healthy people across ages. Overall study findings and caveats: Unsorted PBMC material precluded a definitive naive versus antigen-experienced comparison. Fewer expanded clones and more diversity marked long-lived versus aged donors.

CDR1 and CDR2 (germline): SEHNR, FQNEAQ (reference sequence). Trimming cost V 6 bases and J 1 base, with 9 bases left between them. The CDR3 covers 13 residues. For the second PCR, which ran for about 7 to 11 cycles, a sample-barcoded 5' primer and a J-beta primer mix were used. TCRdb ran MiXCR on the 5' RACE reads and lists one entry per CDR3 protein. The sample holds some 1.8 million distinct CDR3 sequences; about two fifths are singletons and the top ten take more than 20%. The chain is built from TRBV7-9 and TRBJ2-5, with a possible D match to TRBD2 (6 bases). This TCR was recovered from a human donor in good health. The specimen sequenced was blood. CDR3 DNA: TGTGCCAGCAGTGGGACTTCCCAAGAGACCCAGTACTTC. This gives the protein CASSGTSQETQYF.